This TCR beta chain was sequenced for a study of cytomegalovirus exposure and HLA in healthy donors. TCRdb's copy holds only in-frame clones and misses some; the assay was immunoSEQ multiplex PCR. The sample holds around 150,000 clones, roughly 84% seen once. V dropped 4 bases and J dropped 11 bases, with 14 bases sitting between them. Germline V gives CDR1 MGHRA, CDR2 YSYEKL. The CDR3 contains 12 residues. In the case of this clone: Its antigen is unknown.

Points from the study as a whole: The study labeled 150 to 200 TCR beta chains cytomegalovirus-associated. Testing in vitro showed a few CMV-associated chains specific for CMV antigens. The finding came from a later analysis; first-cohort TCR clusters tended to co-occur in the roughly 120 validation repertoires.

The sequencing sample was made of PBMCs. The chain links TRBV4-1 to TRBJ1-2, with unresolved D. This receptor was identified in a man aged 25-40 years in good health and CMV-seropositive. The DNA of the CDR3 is TGCGCCAGCAGCCTCCTCACGGGAAGGTACACCTTC. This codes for CASSLLTGRYTF.